These 22 T cell receptor beta chains came from one sample sequenced in a study of blood T cell repertoires in COVID-19. Data came from immunoSEQ multiplex PCR; TCRdb stores just in-frame clones and leaves some out. This table has 100,000 or so clones, approximately 90% appearing once. Sequenced material: peripheral blood. Source of these receptors: a human donor with active COVID-19. The donor label of this sample is uncertain.

The chain's CDR3 is CASSFSGTEYNEQFF. DNA of the CDR3: TGTGCCAGCAGCTTTTCCGGGACAGAGTACAATGAGCAGTTCTTC. The rearrangement joins TRBV5-5 to TRBJ2-1, with 7 positions matching TRBD1. The CDR3 covers 15 residues. CDR1 SGHKS and CDR2 YYEKEE come from the germline V gene (reference sequence). V lost 2 bases and J lost 4; bases outside the gene matches: 6.

This chain joins TRBV6-6 and TRBJ2-3, with D tentatively TRBD1 (5 bases). V gave up 6 bases and J gave up 0 bases, with 10 bases separating them. Looked up from germline, CDR1 is MNHNY and CDR2 is SVGAGI (reference sequence). The CDR3 has 14 amino acids. CDR3 region: CASRRTTSTDTQYF. The CDR3 DNA reads TGTGCCAGCAGACGGACAACGAGCACAGATACGCAGTATTTT.

The chain employs TRBV13 and TRBJ2-5; 10 nucleotides align to TRBD2. Germline assignment: CDR1 PRHDT and CDR2 FYEKMQ (reference sequence). The CDR3 is 18 amino acids. Germline trimming cut 2 bases from V and 5 bases from J; bases unmatched to any gene: 14. CDR3 bases: TGTGCCAGCAGCTTAAGGCCGCTCACTAGCGGGGTTGGGGAGACCCAGTACTTC. It yields the protein CASSLRPLTSGVGETQYF.

This clone came up a few times. The genes are TRBV29-1 and TRBJ1-6, with D perhaps matching TRBD1 (5 bases). The CDR3 contains 13 residues. Germline CDR1 is SQVTM and CDR2 is ANQGSEA. V was shortened by 5 bases and J by 9 bases, with 14 bases between the two germline ends. The DNA of the CDR3 is TGCAGCGTTTCGGAGGGACTAACTTCACCCCTCCACTTT. This sequence encodes CSVSEGLTSPLHF. Variable domain in full (rest from reference TRBV29-1 and TRBJ1-6): SAVISQKPSRDICQRGTSLTIQCQVDSQVTMMFWYRQQPGQSLTLIATANQGSEATYESGFVIDKFPISRPNLTFSTLTVSNMSPEDSSIYLCSVSEGLTSPLHFGNGTRLTVT.

This sequence joins TRBV5-4 and TRBJ2-3, with TRBD2 as a possible D gene (5 bases). Trimming shortened V by 0 bases and J by 4 bases, and 12 bases separated the two germline ends. The CDR3 is 15 amino acids. Germline V gene sequence: CDR1 SGHNT, CDR2 YYREEE (reference sequence). CDR3 amino acids: CASSLVGLAPDTQYF. DNA for the CDR3: TGTGCCAGCAGCTTGGTTGGACTGGCCCCAGATACGCAGTATTTT.

This clone is a singleton in its sample. The rearrangement joins TRBV5-1 to TRBJ2-3; 13 nucleotides line up with TRBD2. V shed 2 bases and J 4 bases; nucleotides not matched to a gene: 4. The germline gives CDR1 SGHRS, CDR2 YFSETQ. The length of the CDR3 is 16 residues. This CDR3 is CASSFRLAGGSDTQYF. In DNA form, the CDR3 reads TGCGCCAGCAGCTTTAGACTAGCGGGGGGCTCAGATACGCAGTATTTT.

The V gene is TRBV12-5, the J gene TRBJ1-1, with a weak D call TRBD1 (5 bases). Trimming stripped 1 base from V and 4 bases from J, with 10 bases between. There are 14 residues in the CDR3. Germline V gene sequence: CDR1 LGHNT, CDR2 FRNRAP. The CDR3 coding sequence is TGTGCTAGTGGTTTGGAGCAGGGTGGCACTGAAGCTTTCTTT. This encodes CASGLEQGGTEAFF.

The chain couples TRBV2 to TRBJ2-7, with 7 bases identical to TRBD2. Germline V gene lookup returns CDR1 SNHLY and CDR2 FYNNEI. There are 13 residues in the CDR3. The junction had 9 bases not matched to a gene; V was cut back by 11 bases and J by 2 bases. CDR3 DNA sequence: TGTGCCGTTGGTGGGGGGGGAGCCTACGAGCAGTACTTC. Translated, it gives CAVGGGGAYEQYF.

The V call is TRBV5-1, the J call TRBJ1-2; no reliable D call. The germline gives CDR1 SGHRS, CDR2 YFSETQ. CDR3 length equals 13 residues. Between the trimmed V and J ends, which lost 2 bases and 2 bases, there was a span of 7 bases. CDR3 coding DNA: TGCGCCAGCAGCTTAAACAGCAACTATGGCTACACCTTC. Translated, it gives CASSLNSNYGYTF.

The chain has TRBV28 and TRBJ2-3, with 7 bases fitting TRBD2. Losses at the gene ends were 6 bases for V and 0 bases for J; bases not matched to a gene: 6. Per the germline V gene, CDR1 is MDHEN and CDR2 is SYDVKM. CDR3 length: 15 amino acids. The CDR3 sequence is CASSLSGASTDTQYF. For the CDR3, the DNA is TGTGCCAGCAGCCTAAGCGGGGCGAGCACAGATACGCAGTATTTT.

The chain employs TRBV10-3 and TRBJ1-1, with 7 bases that match TRBD1. CDR3 length: 14 amino acids. From germline, CDR1 is ENHRY and CDR2 SYGVKD. V shed 4 bases and J 4 bases; nucleotides not matched to a gene: 6. The CDR3 DNA reads TGTGCCATCAGTGCGGACAGGTTGGTCACTGAAGCTTTCTTT. Its translation is CAISADRLVTEAFF.

The V and J genes are TRBV5-6 and TRBJ2-7; 7 bases match TRBD1. This CDR3 contains 13 residues. Germline V gene sequence: CDR1 SGHDT, CDR2 YYEEEE. With 0 bases clipped from V and 6 bases from J, the junction kept 3 bases outside the gene matches. The DNA for the CDR3 is TGTGCCAGCAGCTTGGACAGGGGTGGCGAGCAGTACTTC. Translation: CASSLDRGGEQYF.

The gene calls are TRBV7-9 and TRBJ1-2, with 7 bases matching TRBD1. Germline V gives CDR1 SEHNR, CDR2 FQNEAQ (reference sequence). CDR3 length equals 15 residues. With 5 bases clipped from V and 2 bases from J, the junction kept 8 bases outside the gene matches. CDR3 DNA: TGTGCCAGCAGCATCGGAAGACAGGGAAACTATGGCTACACCTTC. Translation gives CASSIGRQGNYGYTF.

V gene TRBV9 combines with J gene TRBJ1-3, with D possibly being TRBD1 (5 bases). The CDR3 length is 17 residues. Germline CDR1 SGDLS, CDR2 YYNGEE. Trimming removed 3 bases from V and 0 bases from J, with 16 bases in between. In nucleotides, the CDR3 is TGTGCCAGCAGCGCATATAGCGGGGGACTCTCTGGAAACACCATATATTTT. Translated: CASSAYSGGLSGNTIYF.

The rearrangement joins TRBV5-6 to TRBJ2-7, with 13 bases identical to TRBD2. Germline V gene sequence: CDR1 SGHDT, CDR2 YYEEEE. The CDR3 has 16 residues. Losses at the gene ends were 5 bases for V and 0 bases for J; bases not matched to a gene: 5. The CDR3 DNA follows: TGTGCCAGCAGTTCGGGACTAGCGGGGTCCTCCTACGAGCAGTACTTC. Protein sequence: CASSSGLAGSSYEQYF.

The chain links TRBV29-1 to TRBJ1-1, with D hard to call. V gave up 7 bases and J gave up 5 bases, with 14 bases separating them. The CDR3 consists of 12 residues. Per the germline V gene, CDR1 is SQVTM and CDR2 is ANQGSEA. CDR3 loop: CSARGGRTEAFF. DNA for the CDR3: TGCAGCGCCCGGGGAGGGCGAACTGAAGCTTTCTTT.

This clone was picked up one time. V is TRBV9 and J is TRBJ2-5; 7 bases are a match to TRBD2. This CDR3 spans 15 amino acids. Germline lookup yields CDR1 SGDLS and CDR2 YYNGEE. Trimming took 0 bases from V and 5 from J; bases not matched to a gene: 7. The CDR3 loop is CASSVVRNGRETQYF. The CDR3 nucleotides read TGTGCCAGCAGCGTAGTACGGAACGGGAGGGAGACCCAGTACTTC.

This clone appeared a single time. The chain is built from TRBV10-3 and TRBJ1-2; D is possibly TRBD1 (6 bases). The V gene's germline CDR1 is ENHRY and CDR2 SYGVKD. Trimming took 7 bases from V and 5 from J, leaving 32 bases between them. The CDR3 is 19 amino acids. CDR3: CAIKWGGAPPHDESYGYTF. As DNA, the CDR3 is TGTGCCATCAAGTGGGGGGGGGCACCACCACATGATGAATCATATGGCTACACCTTC.

J is TRBJ1-2 and V is TRBV7-9; possibly TRBD1 for D (5 bases). Between the trimmed V and J ends, which lost 2 bases and 8 bases, there was a span of 12 bases. The germline gives CDR1 SEHNR, CDR2 FQNEAQ (reference sequence). CDR3 size: 13 residues. The CDR3 DNA is TGTGCCAGCAGCTTACCCGCGGGGGTAGGCTACACCTTC. This codes for CASSLPAGVGYTF.

This chain links TRBV19 with TRBJ2-3, with D uncertain. Germline lookup yields CDR1 LNHDA and CDR2 SQIVND (reference sequence). Trimming took 1 base from V and 4 from J, leaving 6 bases between them. The CDR3 loop spans 13 amino acids. CDR3 protein: CASSIGGPDTQYF. The DNA for the CDR3 is TGTGCCAGTAGTATAGGCGGCCCAGATACGCAGTATTTT.

The chain couples TRBV18 to TRBJ1-1; no definite D call. V was cut by 1 base and J by 1 base, with 16 bases left in between. Looked up from germline, CDR1 is KGHSH and CDR2 is LQKENI. The CDR3 contains 17 residues. The CDR3: CASSPRVGGIPNTEAFF. The CDR3 DNA sequence: TGTGCCAGCTCACCACGGGTCGGAGGAATTCCGAACACTGAAGCTTTCTTT.

This rearrangement joins TRBV2 to TRBJ2-5; no firm D call. This CDR3 region has 12 residues. Trimming cost V 6 bases and J 5 bases, with 10 bases left between them. Germline loops: CDR1 SNHLY, CDR2 FYNNEI. This CDR3 is CASSPRSETQYF. CDR3 DNA sequence: TGTGCCAGCAGCCCTAGGAGTGAGACCCAGTACTTC. Looking up the rest from reference TRBV2 and TRBJ2-5 gives the full variable domain: EPEVTQTPSHQVTQMGQEVILRCVPISNHLYFYWYRQILGQKVEFLVSFYNNEISEKSEIFDDQFSVERPDGSNFTLKIRSTKLEDSAMYFCASSPRSETQYFGPGTRLLVL.